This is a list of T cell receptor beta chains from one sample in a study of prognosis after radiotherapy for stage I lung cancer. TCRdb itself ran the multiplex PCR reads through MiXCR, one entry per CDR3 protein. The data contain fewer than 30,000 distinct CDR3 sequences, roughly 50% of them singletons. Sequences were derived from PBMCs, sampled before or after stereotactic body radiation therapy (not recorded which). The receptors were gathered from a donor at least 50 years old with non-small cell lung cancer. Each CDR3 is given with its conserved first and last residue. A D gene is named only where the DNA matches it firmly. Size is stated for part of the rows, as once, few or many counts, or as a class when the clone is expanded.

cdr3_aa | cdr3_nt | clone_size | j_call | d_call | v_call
CASSELRKETQYF | TGTGCCAGCAGTGAACTCAGAAAAGAGACCCAGTACTTC | many | TRBJ2-5 | . | TRBV25-1
CASRLTANTEAFF | TGTGCCAGCAGGTTAACAGCGAACACTGAAGCTTTCTTT | medium-sized | TRBJ1-1 | . | TRBV11-1
CASSVGQGYSGNTIYF | TGTGCCAGCAGCGTAGGTCAGGGCTACTCTGGAAACACCATATATTTT | many | TRBJ1-3 | . | TRBV3-1
CAGSPTGGRVGQFF | TGTGCCGGCAGCCCTACAGGGGGCCGAGTAGGGCAGTTCTTC | many | TRBJ2-1 | TRBD1 | TRBV7-3
CASSLDRRETQYF | TGTGCCAGCAGCTTAGATCGGCGCGAGACCCAGTACTTC | many | TRBJ2-5 | . | TRBV11-2
CASSEHGGGNYGYTF | TGTGCCAGCAGTGAGCATGGGGGAGGAAACTATGGCTACACCTTC | medium-sized | TRBJ1-2 | . | TRBV2
CSAHLTTSGSRYEQYF | TGCAGTGCTCACTTAACCACTAGCGGGAGTAGATACGAGCAGTACTTC | many | TRBJ2-7 | TRBD2 | TRBV20-1
CASSYSSGSGNTIYF | TGTGCCAGCAGTTACTCGTCAGGCTCTGGAAACACCATATATTTT | . | TRBJ1-3 | . | TRBV6-6
CASIVRGGGSYNEQFF | TGTGCCAGCATAGTTAGGGGAGGTGGCTCCTACAATGAGCAGTTCTTC | medium-sized | TRBJ2-1 | . | TRBV6-1
CSALSPGLAGLDTQYF | TGCAGTGCTCTATCTCCGGGACTAGCGGGATTAGATACGCAGTATTTT | medium-sized | TRBJ2-3 | TRBD2 | TRBV20-1
CASSMRQGGNEKLFF | TGTGCCAGTAGTATGAGACAGGGGGGGAATGAAAAACTGTTTTTT | few | TRBJ1-4 | TRBD1 | TRBV19
CVSSMKWRTEAFF | TGTGTCAGTAGTATGAAGTGGCGCACTGAAGCTTTCTTT | . | TRBJ1-1 | . | TRBV19
CASSNRDIQETQYF | TGTGCCAGCAGCAACAGAGATATCCAAGAGACCCAGTACTTC | . | TRBJ2-5 | . | TRBV7-6
CASSRDRDQPQHF | TGTGCCAGCAGCCGGGACAGAGATCAGCCCCAGCATTTT | medium-sized | TRBJ1-5 | TRBD1 | TRBV7-8
CASSLGPTGRYTGELFF | TGTGCCAGCAGCCTGGGGCCGACAGGGAGGTACACCGGGGAGCTGTTTTTT | . | TRBJ2-2 | . | TRBV7-2
CASSYPGGVVGTEAFF | TGTGCCAGCAGTTACCCCGGGGGAGTCGTGGGCACTGAAGCTTTCTTT | many | TRBJ1-1 | . | TRBV6-5
CASSTGQGWTYEQYF | TGTGCCAGCAGTACCGGACAGGGGTGGACCTACGAGCAGTACTTC | . | TRBJ2-7 | TRBD1 | TRBV27
CASSPETVSSTEAFF | TGTGCCAGCAGCCCAGAGACAGTTTCTTCCACTGAAGCTTTCTTT | many | TRBJ1-1 | . | TRBV5-5